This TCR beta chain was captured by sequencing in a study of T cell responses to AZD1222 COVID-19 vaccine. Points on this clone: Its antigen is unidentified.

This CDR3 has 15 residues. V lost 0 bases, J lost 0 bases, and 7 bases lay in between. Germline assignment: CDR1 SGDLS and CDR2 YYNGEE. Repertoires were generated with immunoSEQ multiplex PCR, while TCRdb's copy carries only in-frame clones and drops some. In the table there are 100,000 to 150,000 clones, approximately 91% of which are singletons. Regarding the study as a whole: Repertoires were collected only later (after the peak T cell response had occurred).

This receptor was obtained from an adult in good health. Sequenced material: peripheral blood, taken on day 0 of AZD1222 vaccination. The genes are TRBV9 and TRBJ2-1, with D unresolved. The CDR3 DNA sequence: TGTGCCAGCAGCGTAGGGCGGAGCTCCTACAATGAGCAGTTCTTC. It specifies CASSVGRSSYNEQFF.